The present T cell receptor beta chain was sequenced within a study of blood T cells in healthy people across ages. The use of a sample-barcoded 5' primer and a J-beta primer mix characterized a second PCR of 7 to 11 cycles. MiXCR, run by TCRdb on the 5' RACE reads, gives a single entry per CDR3 protein. The table shows 1,300,000 or so distinct CDR3 sequences, with roughly 60% occurring only once. Whole-study results and caveats: The unknown donor CMV status may have confounded expanded clonotype changes. While age rose, TCR beta diversity per million T cells dropped in a roughly linear way.

Points on this clonotype: Its target is not known.

All donors came from Russia, were Caucasian and healthy, and spanned ages about 6 to 100. J gave up 2 bases and V 1 base, and 12 bases lay outside the gene matches. Germline values: CDR1 SGHAT, CDR2 FQNNGV. There are 18 residues in the CDR3. The TCR comes from a man younger than 35 in good health. The rearrangement links TRBV11-2 to TRBJ2-3, with 7 bases that match TRBD1. The material sequenced was blood. This CDR3 reads CASSLVTGFGVSTDTQYF. The CDR3 nucleotides read TGTGCCAGCAGCTTAGTGACAGGGTTTGGGGTATCCACAGATACGCAGTATTTT.